The rows below give T cell receptor beta chains drawn from one sample of a study of T cell repertoires in cytomegalovirus infection. TCRdb reanalysed the reads using MiXCR and keeps one entry per CDR3 protein. This sample yields roughly 720,000 distinct CDR3 sequences, of which 35% are seen a single time; 2.5% to 3% belongs to the top ten. Sequencing was done on a sample of PBMCs. The receptor set was obtained from a human donor in good health (CMV status not recorded). Some clones in this sample may be carry-over from other donors' samples. Each CDR3 is given with its conserved first and last residue. D genes are given only for firm matches. Expanded clones get a size class; other rows say once, few or many, or leave the size out.

v_gene	abundance	d_gene	j_gene	CDR3aa	CDR3nt
TRBV7-1	-	TRBD1	TRBJ1-1	CASSPRDRSQMNTEAFF	TGTGCCAGCAGCCCTCGGGACAGGAGTCAAATGAACACTGAAGCTTTCTTT
TRBV7-9	-	TRBD2	TRBJ2-1	CASSAVGGFYYNEQFF	TGTGCCAGCAGCGCAGTGGGGGGGTTCTACTACAATGAGCAGTTCTTC
TRBV28	-	-	TRBJ1-1	CASSLTRRTEAFF	TGTGCCAGCAGTTTGACTCGTCGTACTGAAGCTTTCTTT
TRBV12-5	few	-	TRBJ2-5	CASGPQGGGETQYF	TGTGCTAGTGGTCCCCAGGGGGGTGGTGAGACCCAGTACTTC
TRBV11-3	-	-	TRBJ2-1	CASSLDRTGPYNEQFF	TGTGCCAGCAGCTTAGATCGAACGGGGCCCTACAATGAGCAGTTCTTC
TRBV28	few	TRBD1	TRBJ1-3	CASSSPEQGVVTGNTIYF	TGTGCCAGCAGTTCCCCGGAACAGGGGGTAGTGACTGGAAACACCATATATTTT
TRBV6-1	-	TRBD2	TRBJ2-3	CASSDKLAASDTQYF	TGTGCCAGCAGCGACAAGCTAGCGGCCTCAGATACGCAGTATTTT
TRBV7-9	-	-	TRBJ1-3	CASSLGLGDSGNTIYF	TGTGCCAGCAGCTTAGGCCTGGGTGACTCTGGAAACACCATATATTTT
TRBV7-7	few	TRBD1	TRBJ2-7	CASSRETGTEQYF	TGTGCTAGCAGCCGAGAGACAGGGACCGAGCAGTACTTC
TRBV7-2	once	TRBD2	TRBJ2-1	CASSLGLALYNEQFF	TGTGCCAGCAGCTTAGGACTAGCGTTATACAATGAGCAGTTCTTC
TRBV4-1	-	-	TRBJ2-7	CASSQPGDSYEPYF	TGCGCCAGCAGCCAACCCGGGGACTCCTACGAGCCGTACTTC
TRBV2	-	-	TRBJ2-5	CASSEWASAPETQYF	TGTGCCAGCAGTGAATGGGCTAGCGCTCCGGAGACCCAGTACTTC
TRBV7-2	-	-	TRBJ1-4	CASSPPGGDWVGKLFF	TGTGCCAGCAGCCCACCGGGGGGGGATTGGGTTGGAAAACTGTTTTTT